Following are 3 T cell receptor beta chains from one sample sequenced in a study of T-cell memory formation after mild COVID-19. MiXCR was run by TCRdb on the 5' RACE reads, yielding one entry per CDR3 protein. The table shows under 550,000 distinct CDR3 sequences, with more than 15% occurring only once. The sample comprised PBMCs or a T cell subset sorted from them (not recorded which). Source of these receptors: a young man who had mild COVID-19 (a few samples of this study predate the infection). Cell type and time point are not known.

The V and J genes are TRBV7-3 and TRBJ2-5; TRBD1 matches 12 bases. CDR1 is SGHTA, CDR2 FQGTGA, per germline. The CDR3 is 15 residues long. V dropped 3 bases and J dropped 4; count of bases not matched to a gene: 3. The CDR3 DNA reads TGTGCCAGCAGCTTCGGGACAGGGGGCGGAGAGACCCAGTACTTC. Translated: CASSFGTGGGETQYF.

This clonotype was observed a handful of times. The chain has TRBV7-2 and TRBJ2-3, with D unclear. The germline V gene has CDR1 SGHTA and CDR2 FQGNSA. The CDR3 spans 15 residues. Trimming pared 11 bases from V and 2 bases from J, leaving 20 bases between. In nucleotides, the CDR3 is TGTGCCGCCCGAGGTGGGCCTAAGGACACAGATACGCAGTATTTT. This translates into CAARGGPKDTDTQYF.

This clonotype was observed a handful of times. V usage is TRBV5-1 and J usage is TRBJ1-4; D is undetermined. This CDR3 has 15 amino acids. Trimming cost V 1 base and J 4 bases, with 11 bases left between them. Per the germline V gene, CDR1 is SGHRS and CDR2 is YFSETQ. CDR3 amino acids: CASSLRRAGNEKLFF. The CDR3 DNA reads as TGCGCCAGCAGCTTGCGCCGGGCCGGTAATGAAAAACTGTTTTTT.